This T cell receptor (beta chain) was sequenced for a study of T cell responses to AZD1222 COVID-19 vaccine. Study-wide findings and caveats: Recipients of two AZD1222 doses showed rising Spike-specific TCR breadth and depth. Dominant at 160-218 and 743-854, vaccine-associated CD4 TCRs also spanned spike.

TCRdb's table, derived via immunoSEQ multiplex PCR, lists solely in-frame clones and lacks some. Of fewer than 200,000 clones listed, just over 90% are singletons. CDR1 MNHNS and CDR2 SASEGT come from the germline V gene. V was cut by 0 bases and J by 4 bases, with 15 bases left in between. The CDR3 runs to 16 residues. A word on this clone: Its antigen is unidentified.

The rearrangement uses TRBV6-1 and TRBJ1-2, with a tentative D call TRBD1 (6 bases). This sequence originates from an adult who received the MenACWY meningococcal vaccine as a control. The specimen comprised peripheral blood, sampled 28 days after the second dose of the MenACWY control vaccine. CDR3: CASSEAQGRAGYGYTF. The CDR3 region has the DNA TGTGCCAGCAGTGAAGCACAGGGCAGGGCGGGCTATGGCTACACCTTC.